This T cell receptor (beta chain) was profiled in a study of blood T cells in healthy people across ages. Next came a second PCR, run for about 6 to 12 cycles, which used a sample-barcoded 5' primer along with a J-beta primer mix. TCRdb independently ran MiXCR on the 5' RACE reads; one entry per CDR3 protein. The table has around 1.5 million distinct CDR3 sequences, roughly 45% seen once. This clonotype appeared a few times. What it binds is not known. The germline CDR1 and CDR2 sequences are DFQATT and SNEGSKA (reference sequence). The trim removed 6 bases at V and 0 bases at J, leaving 9 bases unmatched. The CDR3 spans 15 residues. Study-level results: Getting older went along with TCR beta diversity per million T cells dropping roughly linearly.

Sequencing was carried out using blood. The rearrangement uses TRBV20-1 and TRBJ2-5; TRBD1 matches 8 bases. The sequence came from a woman aged 18-29 years in good health. In DNA, the CDR3 is TGCAGTGCCGCCGCGAGACAGGGGTACCAAGAGACCCAGTACTTC. Translated, it gives CSAAARQGYQETQYF.